These T cell receptor beta chains were read from a single sample in a study of blood T cell repertoires in COVID-19. The repertoire was sequenced with immunoSEQ multiplex PCR; TCRdb's copy has only in-frame clones and lacks some. The sample includes 70,000 or so clones, about 80% of them seen just once. Material for sequencing was peripheral blood. The source is a woman aged 60 to 75 with acute or convalescent COVID-19. Both conserved end residues are part of each CDR3. The D gene is left open where the match is weak. Rows give clone size only sometimes, using once, few, many, or a class for an expanded clone.

J gene | V gene | clone size | D gene | CDR3 protein | CDR3 DNA
TRBJ1-2 | TRBV2 | NA | NA | CASSVAVMAVEGYTF | TGTGCCAGCAGTGTGGCAGTGATGGCGGTCGAAGGCTACACCTTC
TRBJ1-1 | TRBV5-6 | NA | NA | CASTGQLNTEAFF | TGTGCCAGCACCGGACAGTTGAACACTGAAGCTTTCTTT
TRBJ1-5 | TRBV9 | NA | TRBD1 | CASSPGQFNQPQHF | TGTGCCAGCAGCCCGGGACAGTTCAATCAGCCCCAGCATTTT
TRBJ1-3 | TRBV4-1 | NA | TRBD1 | CASSLSLGQGGNTIYF | TGCGCCAGCAGCCTCTCTCTCGGACAGGGTGGAAACACCATATATTTT
TRBJ1-1 | TRBV6-6 | NA | TRBD1 | CASSPLGTGLLSGLNTEAFF | TGTGCCAGCAGCCCGCTGGGGACAGGACTCCTTTCCGGGTTGAACACTGAAGCTTTCTTT
TRBJ2-2 | TRBV9 | NA | NA | CASSVAITVANTGELFF | TGTGCCAGCAGCGTAGCAATTACAGTCGCGAACACCGGGGAGCTGTTTTTT
TRBJ2-7 | TRBV25-1 | NA | NA | CASSESPSGLHYEQYF | TGTGCCAGCAGTGAATCTCCGTCAGGGCTTCACTACGAGCAGTACTTC
TRBJ2-7 | TRBV18 | NA | TRBD1 | CASSREGAAYEQYF | TGTGCCAGCTCGCGAGAGGGGGCTGCCTACGAGCAGTACTTC
TRBJ2-1 | TRBV10-3 | NA | TRBD2 | CAISLRGDNNEQFF | TGTGCCATCAGTTTGCGGGGGGACAACAATGAGCAGTTCTTC
TRBJ1-1 | TRBV3-1/TRBV3-2 | NA | TRBD1 | CASSQSPGQGPNTEAFF | TGTGCCAGCAGCCAATCCCCGGGACAGGGTCCGAACACTGAAGCTTTCTTT
TRBJ2-5 | TRBV5-1 | NA | TRBD1 | CASSFRDSQETQYF | TGCGCCAGCAGCTTCCGGGACAGCCAAGAGACCCAGTACTTC
TRBJ1-2 | TRBV5-1 | once | TRBD1 | CASSSRQGSHGYTF | TGCGCCAGCAGCTCGAGACAGGGTTCCCATGGCTACACCTTC
TRBJ2-6 | TRBV3-1/TRBV3-2 | few | TRBD2 | CASSSPGLAGANVLTF | TGTGCCAGCAGCTCACCAGGACTAGCTGGGGCCAACGTCCTGACTTTC
TRBJ1-5 | TRBV6-1 | NA | NA | CASSEGKQNQPQHF | TGTGCCAGCAGTGAGGGCAAGCAGAATCAGCCCCAGCATTTT
TRBJ2-2 | TRBV24-1 | NA | TRBD1 | CATSGGDRVGGGELFF | TGTGCCACCAGTGGCGGGGACAGGGTTGGAGGCGGGGAGCTGTTTTTT
TRBJ1-5 | TRBV5-1 | few | NA | CASSLAGDNQPQHF | TGCGCCAGCAGCTTGGCAGGGGACAATCAGCCCCAGCATTTT
TRBJ1-5 | TRBV6-5 | NA | TRBD1 | CASLRQGEVNQPQHF | TGTGCCAGTTTGAGACAGGGGGAGGTTAATCAGCCCCAGCATTTT
TRBJ1-2 | TRBV25-1 | few | NA | CASSEVLNYGYTF | TGTGCCAGCAGTGAAGTACTTAACTATGGCTACACCTTC
TRBJ1-2 | TRBV9 | few | NA | CASSAQGRLYGYTF | TGTGCCAGCAGCGCTCAGGGGCGGCTCTATGGCTACACCTTC
TRBJ2-1 | TRBV11-2 | NA | TRBD2 | CASSSGLAGAYNEQFF | TGTGCCAGCAGCTCGGGACTAGCGGGGGCGTACAATGAGCAGTTCTTC
TRBJ2-1 | TRBV5-1 | NA | NA | CASSLRSDTGHNEQFF | TGCGCCAGCAGCTTGAGAAGCGATACTGGCCACAATGAGCAGTTCTTC
TRBJ2-7 | TRBV19 | NA | NA | CASSGSRGSQQYF | TGTGCCTCCAGCGGTTCCCGGGGGAGCCAGCAGTACTTC
TRBJ2-3 | TRBV6-1 | NA | NA | CASSESRDTQYF | TGTGCCAGCAGTGAATCCCGGGATACGCAGTATTTT
TRBJ1-2 | TRBV5-6 | NA | TRBD1 | CASSLYGTGEYGYTF | TGTGCCAGCAGCTTGTACGGGACAGGGGAGTATGGCTACACCTTC
TRBJ1-3 | TRBV2 | NA | TRBD1 | CASTGQGAGNTIYF | TGTGCCAGCACGGGACAGGGAGCTGGAAACACCATATATTTT
TRBJ1-5 | TRBV19 | NA | TRBD1 | CASSTGGWLDNQPQHF | TGTGCCAGTAGTACAGGGGGCTGGTTGGATAATCAGCCCCAGCATTTT
TRBJ2-3 | TRBV18 | NA | TRBD2 | CASSPPGSGASRDTQYF | TGTGCCAGCTCACCCCCAGGTAGCGGGGCATCACGTGATACGCAGTATTTT
TRBJ1-1 | TRBV6-5 | NA | TRBD1 | CASSSGTGRPEAFF | TGTGCCAGCAGTTCCGGGACAGGGCGTCCTGAAGCTTTCTTT
TRBJ1-5 | TRBV24-1 | few | TRBD1 | CATPAEDRGGDQPQHF | TGTGCCACCCCGGCCGAGGACAGGGGTGGGGATCAGCCCCAGCATTTT
TRBJ2-6 | TRBV5-4 | NA | NA | CASSIEPGANVLTF | TGTGCCAGCAGCATAGAACCGGGGGCCAACGTCCTGACTTTC
TRBJ1-5 | TRBV2 | few | TRBD1 | CASSLQGAQHF | TGTGCCAGCAGTTTACAGGGGGCCCAGCATTTT
TRBJ2-3 | TRBV12-3/TRBV12-4 | NA | TRBD2 | CASSPGLANTQYF | TGTGCCAGCAGCCCGGGACTAGCAAATACGCAGTATTTT
TRBJ1-1 | TRBV10-3 | NA | TRBD1 | CAISEPGQGNTEAFF | TGTGCCATCAGTGAACCGGGACAGGGGAACACTGAAGCTTTCTTT
TRBJ2-3 | TRBV7-3 | NA | TRBD2 | CASSSRGGHSTDTQYF | TGTGCCAGCAGTTCCCGGGGGGGACATAGCACAGATACGCAGTATTTT
TRBJ1-2 | TRBV12-3/TRBV12-4 | NA | NA | CASSPTEGGYTF | TGTGCCAGCAGTCCGACAGAAGGCGGCTACACCTTC
TRBJ2-7 | TRBV5-5 | NA | NA | CASLWGGEQYF | TGTGCCAGCCTGTGGGGCGGCGAGCAGTACTTC
TRBJ2-2 | TRBV9 | NA | NA | CASSSSSAGELFF | TGTGCCAGCAGCTCCTCGTCCGCCGGGGAGCTGTTTTTT
TRBJ1-4 | TRBV3-1/TRBV3-2 | NA | NA | CASSQLTATNEKLFF | TGTGCCAGCAGCCAACTAACAGCAACTAATGAAAAACTGTTTTTT